This TCR beta chain was identified in a study of T-cell reconstitution after alpha-beta-depleted transplantation in children. Construction of the TCRbeta library involved unique molecular identifiers. Via MiXCR, TCRdb re-called the PCR reads, giving one row per CDR3 protein. Among about 980,000 distinct CDR3 sequences listed, about 30% were seen once. This CDR3 has 14 residues. Unmatched junction bases numbered 7, after V lost 5 bases and J lost 7 bases. This chain links TRBV12-3 or TRBV12-4 with TRBJ1-4, with 7 bases lining up with TRBD1. The receptor was isolated from a boy younger than two who had a stem cell transplant for SCID, so the T cells may come from the graft donor. The sequenced sample was PBMCs, mostly from graft donor cells, obtained 360 days after TCRalphabeta/CD19-depleted stem cell transplant. Written as DNA, the CDR3 is TGTGCCAGCAGTCCCAGGGGGGGGAGTGAAAAACTGTTTTTT. Translation: CASSPRGGSEKLFF.